The sequence of this T cell receptor (beta chain) was determined in a study of spatial heterogeneity in lung cancer (dated by TCRdb to the late 2010s). Context from the whole study: Beta-chain transcripts were consistently detected in greater numbers than alpha-chain transcripts, which likely reflects a higher abundance of beta-chain transcripts. In the raw uncorrected reads, each unique combination of TCR and UMI appeared on average more than ten times. In non-small cell lung cancer, the study quantitatively compared TCR alpha and beta repertoires across several tumor regions, matched nontumor lung, and blood. The study linked features of the TCR repertoire to counts of nonsynonymous mutations, which were determined by whole-exome sequencing of tumor tissue. Both alpha and beta chains were TCR-sequenced in samples taken at surgery, namely 220 tumor regions, 62 to 65 matched nontumor lung samples and a few dozen PBMC samples. The investigation overall reported the following: Ubiquitous expanded tumor TCRs were detected in blood more often at tumor resection than at routine follow-up. Additional single-cell paired TCR alpha and beta sequencing was considered necessary to confirm, at a functional level, the hypothesis that regional TCRs recognize regional mutations.

This clonotype was detected many times. Its antigen is still unknown. There are no base qualities to consult, and no much larger clone falls within one base. The time point label here, explained by the study, means: sample taken at primary tumor resection. Without any cell sorting, TCR sequencing was performed on whole RNA extracted either from tumor and nontumor lung tissue or from cryopreserved PBMC samples. Donors were over 60 patients with early-stage, untreated non-small cell lung cancer from the lung TRACERx cohort. Only patients for whom sufficient RNA was available from at least two tumor regions were selected for TCR sequencing. To prepare the library, 5' RACE was applied. The instrument given in TCRdb is NextSeq 500. To allow correction of PCR and sequencing errors, the TCR library protocol tagged every TCR cDNA molecule with a unique molecular identifier. The original methods were these. TCR identification, UMI-based error correction and CDR3 extraction were all carried out with Decombinator tools. TCRs above a frequency of 2 per 1,000, corresponding to the top 1% of the tumor frequency distribution, were defined as expanded. Renyi diversity was computed with the R vegan package after each repertoire had been subsampled 100 times to 5,000 TCRs. CDR3 similarity networks were constructed using string-kernel similarity of amino acid triplets, with links drawn between CDR3s whose pairwise similarity was above 0.82. The public reads were reanalyzed by TCRdb: fastp trimming at Q25, MiXCR alignment, in-frame beta chains only. Entries are consolidated by CDR3 protein sequence, retaining the most common genes and DNA. In this record, the V and J calls reflect TCRdb's handling and not the investigators' own analysis. The sample table holds about 95,000 distinct CDR3 sequences, of which about 9.4% were seen once. The ten largest clonotypes hold roughly 7.2% of the sample.

V and J lose 5 bases and 6 bases, and a span of 15 bases separates them. CDR1 SEHNR and CDR2 FQNEAQ were looked up in the germline V gene (reference sequence). The CDR3 numbers 14 residues from cysteine through phenylalanine. Only the CDR3 region is kept as DNA, spanning 42 bases read in frame from base 1. This sequence uses TRBV7-9 and TRBJ2-3; a weak D assignment points to TRBD2 (5 bases agree). The material sequenced was PBMCs, taken at surgery. The TCR sequence derives from a male donor with early-stage non-small cell lung cancer. The DNA reads TGTGCCAGCAGCCCCGGGGTAGTTCCGGATACGCAGTATTTT. The translation is CASSPGVVPDTQYF.